This TCR beta chain was retrieved from a study of control samples from healthy donors and cancer patients. V was cut by 6 bases and J by 2 bases, with 13 bases left in between. The CDR3 sequence is 14 residues long. The germline V gene has CDR1 SNHLY and CDR2 FYNNEI. As to this clone: Other DNA sequences in the same sample also yield this CDR3.

This table comes from immunoSEQ multiplex PCR, and its TCRdb copy is limited to in-frame clones, with some not included. The table records 61,000 or so clones, 85% to 90% of them present only once. This clonotype was sampled from a man aged 60 to 69 with colorectal cancer. The chain employs TRBV2 and TRBJ2-5, with a possible D match to TRBD1 (5 bases). The sequencing sample was made of PBMCs. CDR3 amino acids: CASRLTDLQETQYF. As DNA, the CDR3 is TGTGCCAGCAGGTTGACAGACTTACAAGAGACCCAGTACTTC.